The table lists the clone carrying this TCR beta chain with a count of one. The antigen is undetermined. MiXCR, applied by TCRdb to the PCR reads, yields one record per CDR3 protein. The table includes 20,000 to 25,000 distinct CDR3 sequences, 58% detected once. Germline CDR1 is DFQATT and CDR2 is SNEGSKA (reference sequence). Trimming at V came to 4 bases and at J to 4 bases, leaving 6 bases not matched to a gene. This CDR3 comprises 15 residues. The sample belongs to a study of vaccination and CD4 T cells after COVID-19. Study-level background: All convalescent patients were nasal swab PCR positive for SARS-CoV-2; several had mild and one severe disease.

Points from the study as a whole: Median SARS-CoV-2-reactive clonotypes rose from roughly 22 to 38, not significantly. Spike mono-reactivity was found in 304 of 307 vaccine-specific clones from convalescent patients.

The clonotype was recovered from a human donor who had recovered from COVID-19. The sample was CD4+ T cells from blood, taken before SARS-CoV-2 vaccination. The gene calls are TRBV20-1 and TRBJ1-4; 10 bases align to TRBD1. In DNA form, the CDR3 reads TGCAGTGCTACAACCTGGGACAGGGGTAATGAAAAACTGTTTTTT. It codes for CSATTWDRGNEKLFF.